This passage covers 28 T cell receptor beta chains from one sample sequenced in a study of ipilimumab plus nivolumab after autologous stem cell transplantation. This table comes from immunoSEQ multiplex PCR, and its TCRdb copy is limited to in-frame clones, with some not included. The sample lists about 40,000 clones; 92% were seen once. The sample consisted of PBMCs, taken in a trial of ipilimumab plus nivolumab as post-transplant consolidation. All receptors derive from a male donor with multiple myeloma.

The chain couples TRBV7-2 to TRBJ2-7; 7 nucleotides agree with TRBD1. CDR1 SGHTA and CDR2 FQGNSA come from the germline V gene. The trim removed 2 bases at V and 6 bases at J, leaving 7 bases unmatched. The CDR3 covers 14 residues. CDR3 in amino acids: CASSLQQGQFEQYF. As DNA, the CDR3 is TGTGCCAGCAGCTTACAACAGGGGCAGTTCGAGCAGTACTTC.

V usage is TRBV23-1 and J usage is TRBJ2-1; 15 bases match TRBD2. TRBV23-1 is an ORF; its function is uncertain. V was clipped by 7 bases and J by 8 bases; unmatched bases: 9. This CDR3 comprises 16 residues. The CDR3 region is CASTRGGLAGGYEQFF. CDR3 DNA: TGCGCCAGCACTCGAGGCGGACTAGCGGGAGGGTATGAGCAGTTCTTC.

The chain employs TRBV29-1 and TRBJ1-2, with no clear D. V was clipped by 2 bases and J by 4 bases, with 5 bases between them. Per the germline V gene, CDR1 is SQVTM and CDR2 is ANQGSEA. This CDR3 has 11 amino acids. The CDR3 coding sequence is TGCAGCGTTGAACGGGGCTATGGCTACACCTTC. It codes for CSVERGYGYTF.

This clone is a singleton in its sample. This sequence joins TRBV18 and TRBJ2-5, with D possibly being TRBD1 (5 bases). Trimming cost V 3 bases and J 2 bases, with 10 bases left between them. The CDR3 runs 14 residues. From germline, CDR1 is KGHSH and CDR2 LQKENI. The DNA of the CDR3 is TGTGCCAGCTCACCGGCAGGGCCACAAGAGACCCAGTACTTC. Translation: CASSPAGPQETQYF.

The CDR3 here is CSVDRVNTEAFF. The DNA for the CDR3 is TGCAGCGTGGACCGGGTCAACACTGAAGCTTTCTTT. The rearrangement uses TRBV29-1 and TRBJ1-1; D unclear. The length of the CDR3 is 12 residues. The germline V and J ends were trimmed by 6 bases and 2 bases, with 10 bases remaining between them. The germline V gene has CDR1 SQVTM and CDR2 ANQGSEA.

The chain couples TRBV2 to TRBJ2-5; D possibly matches TRBD1 or TRBD2 (6 bases each). The germline V gene encodes CDR1 SNHLY and CDR2 FYNNEI. The length of the CDR3 is 15 residues. The V gene lost 7 bases and the J gene lost 5 bases, with 20 bases spanning the gap. CDR3 bases: TGTGCCAGCACCGAGGGGGGTGGACGTGGGGAGACCCAGTACTTC. As protein: CASTEGGGRGETQYF.

Only one count was recorded for this clone. The chain carries TRBV18 and TRBJ2-5, with 8 bases aligning to TRBD1. V shed 5 bases and J 0 bases; nucleotides not matched to a gene: 5. The CDR3 has 15 amino acids. Germline CDR1 reads KGHSH; CDR2 reads LQKENI. In nucleotides, the CDR3 is TGTGCCAGCTCAAAGAACAGGGGGAACCAAGAGACCCAGTACTTC. This sequence encodes CASSKNRGNQETQYF.

V gene TRBV5-5 combines with J gene TRBJ1-5, with D uncertain. This CDR3 contains 14 residues. The germline V gene encodes CDR1 SGHKS and CDR2 YYEKEE (reference sequence). V was cut by 0 bases and J by 4 bases, with 8 bases left in between. This CDR3 is CASSLVIQNQPQHF. The CDR3 nucleotides read TGTGCCAGCAGCTTGGTCATTCAAAATCAGCCCCAGCATTTT.

The V and J genes are TRBV4-2 and TRBJ1-2; D uncertain. V was shortened by 2 bases and J by 2 bases, with 21 bases between the two germline ends. Germline values: CDR1 LGHNA, CDR2 YNFKEQ. The CDR3 totals 18 residues. This CDR3 reads CASSQRVTSGRSNYGYTF. DNA for the CDR3: TGTGCCAGCAGCCAAAGGGTTACAAGCGGCAGGTCAAACTATGGCTACACCTTC.

V usage is TRBV28 and J usage is TRBJ2-1, with 11 bases identical to TRBD2. Germline V gene lookup returns CDR1 MDHEN and CDR2 SYDVKM. There are 17 residues in the CDR3. V lost 4 bases, J lost 6 bases, and 11 bases stayed unmatched. The CDR3 loop reads CASSSSGLAANSNEQFF. For the CDR3, the DNA is TGTGCCAGCAGTTCCTCGGGACTAGCGGCAAACTCCAATGAGCAGTTCTTC. The full variable domain, completed using reference TRBV28 and TRBJ2-1, is DVKVTQSSRYLVKRTGEKVFLECVQDMDHENMFWYRQDPGLGLRLIYFSYDVKMKEKGDIPEGYSVSREKKERFSLILESASTNQTSMYLCASSSSGLAANSNEQFFGPGTRLTVL.

V usage is TRBV6-4 and J usage is TRBJ1-6, with TRBD1 as a possible D gene (6 bases). CDR1 is MRHNA, CDR2 SNTAGT, per germline. The CDR3 runs 14 residues. V was shortened by 4 bases and J by 11 bases, with 15 bases between the two germline ends. The CDR3 DNA sequence: TGTGCCAGCAGTGCAGACAGGTTCGGCACACCCCTCCACTTT. It yields the protein CASSADRFGTPLHF.

The chain employs TRBV14 and TRBJ1-5; no reliable D call. This CDR3 comprises 18 residues. V was shortened by 0 bases and J by 4 bases, with 19 bases between the two germline ends. Germline-derived CDR1 and CDR2 are SGHDN and FVKESK. The CDR3 here is CASSQDFNTPGQNQPQHF. Here the CDR3 DNA reads TGTGCCAGCAGCCAAGATTTCAATACTCCGGGCCAAAATCAGCCCCAGCATTTT.

The chain links TRBV5-5 to TRBJ2-3, with TRBD2 as a possible D gene (6 bases). The V end was cut by 0 bases, the J end by 5 bases, with 10 bases between. The CDR3 runs to 14 residues. Germline assignment: CDR1 SGHKS and CDR2 YYEKEE (reference sequence). The CDR3: CASSLAGVGDTQYF. The CDR3 region has the DNA TGTGCCAGCAGCTTGGCGGGGGTAGGAGATACGCAGTATTTT.

The V call is TRBV7-2, the J call TRBJ2-3; D not certain. The CDR3 extends over 14 amino acids. Germline CDR1 SGHTA, CDR2 FQGNSA. The germline V and J ends were trimmed by 6 bases and 6 bases, with 16 bases remaining between them. The CDR3 region is CASSHDPHSDTQYF. DNA for the CDR3: TGTGCCAGCAGTCACGATCCGCACAGTGATACGCAGTATTTT.

The chain employs TRBV5-4 and TRBJ2-7; the match to TRBD2 covers 14 bases. This CDR3 has 17 amino acids. The V segment lost 3 bases and the J segment 6 bases; nucleotides outside the gene matches: 11. Germline V gene lookup returns CDR1 SGHNT and CDR2 YYREEE (reference sequence). CDR3 protein: CASSSRLAGGPSAEQYF. CDR3 DNA sequence: TGTGCCAGCAGCTCCCGACTAGCGGGAGGGCCTTCGGCCGAGCAGTACTTC.

This clone has a single count. The V call is TRBV6-1, the J call TRBJ1-2; TRBD1 might be the D (6 bases). CDR3 size: 15 residues. Trimming shortened V by 1 base and J by 4 bases, and 13 bases separated the two germline ends. Germline V gene sequence: CDR1 MNHNS, CDR2 SASEGT. CDR3 sequence (DNA): TGTGCCAGCAGTGAAGATTGGGGGCGCTTCTATGGCTACACCTTC. Its protein product is CASSEDWGRFYGYTF.

V gene TRBV2 combines with J gene TRBJ2-1; the match to TRBD2 covers 9 bases. V shed 2 bases, J shed 4 bases, and the junction held 3 bases outside the gene matches. The germline V gene encodes CDR1 SNHLY and CDR2 FYNNEI. This CDR3 has 15 residues. The CDR3 bases are TGTGCCAGCAGTGAATTGGCGGGAGGGTACAATGAGCAGTTCTTC. It codes for CASSELAGGYNEQFF. The full variable domain, completed using reference TRBV2 and TRBJ2-1, is EPEVTQTPSHQVTQMGQEVILRCVPISNHLYFYWYRQILGQKVEFLVSFYNNEISEKSEIFDDQFSVERPDGSNFTLKIRSTKLEDSAMYFCASSELAGGYNEQFFGPGTRLTVL.

The rearrangement uses TRBV7-9 and TRBJ1-2, with 9 nucleotides matching TRBD1. V shed 5 bases, J shed 5 bases, and the junction held 6 bases outside the gene matches. CDR3 length: 14 amino acids. In germline, CDR1 is SEHNR, CDR2 FQNEAQ (reference sequence). CDR3 sequence (DNA): TGTGCCAGCAGCCAGACAGGGACAGGGTATGGCTACACCTTC. Its translation: CASSQTGTGYGYTF.

This clone was seen just once. V is TRBV6-5 and J is TRBJ2-1; maybe TRBD1 (5 bases). The V end was cut by 10 bases, the J end by 0 bases, with 13 bases between. Germline-derived CDR1 and CDR2 are MNHEY and SVGAGI. This CDR3 region has 14 residues. This CDR3 is CATADTFSYNEQFF. The CDR3 DNA reads TGTGCCACGGCGGACACCTTCTCCTACAATGAGCAGTTCTTC.

To note about this clone: At the DNA level, this CDR3 is encoded by other sequences in the same sample as well. The genes are TRBV28 and TRBJ2-5; 10 positions match TRBD1. Germline-derived CDR1 and CDR2 are MDHEN and SYDVKM. Losses at the gene ends were 4 bases for V and 4 bases for J; bases not matched to a gene: 6. The CDR3 has 15 amino acids. CDR3 nucleotide sequence: TGTGCCAGCAGTTCTCCGGGACAGGGGACAGAGACCCAGTACTTC. Its protein is CASSSPGQGTETQYF.

The rearrangement joins TRBV5-6 to TRBJ2-5; D unclear. Trimming shortened V by 1 base and J by 7 bases, and 11 bases separated the two germline ends. This CDR3 region has 13 residues. CDR1 and CDR2 (germline): SGHDT, YYEEEE. The CDR3 sequence: CASSLSSSGTQYF. The DNA for the CDR3 is TGTGCCAGCAGCTTGAGTTCTAGTGGGACCCAGTACTTC. The full variable domain, rest sourced from reference TRBV5-6 and TRBJ2-5, is DAGVTQSPTHLIKTRGQQVTLRCSPKSGHDTVSWYQQALGQGPQFIFQYYEEEERQRGNFPDRFSGHQFPNYSSELNVNALLLGDSALYLCASSLSSSGTQYFGPGTRLLVL.

V is TRBV9 and J is TRBJ1-1, with a possible D match to TRBD1 (5 bases). V was trimmed by 4 bases and J by 4 bases, leaving 14 bases between them. Per the germline V gene, CDR1 is SGDLS and CDR2 is YYNGEE. The CDR3 length is 14 residues. The DNA of the CDR3 is TGTGCCAGCAGCCCAGGTTGGGGGAGCACTGAAGCTTTCTTT. Encoded protein: CASSPGWGSTEAFF.

The rearrangement joins TRBV13 to TRBJ1-4; D uncertain. Germline CDR1 PRHDT, CDR2 FYEKMQ (reference sequence). V was cut by 2 bases and J by 5 bases, with 9 bases left in between. The CDR3 extends over 14 amino acids. CDR3 sequence reads: CASSLSRRNEKLFF. The CDR3 nucleotides are TGTGCCAGCAGCTTAAGCAGGAGGAATGAAAAACTGTTTTTT.

The chain employs TRBV2 and TRBJ1-1, with D perhaps TRBD1 (6 bases). The germline V and J ends were trimmed by 11 bases and 3 bases, with 19 bases remaining between them. Germline V gene sequence: CDR1 SNHLY, CDR2 FYNNEI. The length of the CDR3 is 14 residues. The CDR3 nucleotides read TGTGCCGGTTTACAACAGGGAACGGACACTGAAGCTTTCTTT. Its translation: CAGLQQGTDTEAFF.

The count of this clone is one. The V and J genes are TRBV7-3 and TRBJ2-2, with 7 bases that match TRBD2. Germline V gives CDR1 SGHTA, CDR2 FQGTGA. This CDR3 spans 16 amino acids. V dropped 1 base and J dropped 4; count of bases not matched to a gene: 6. The CDR3 sequence is CASSLRGGSGTGELFF. The DNA for the CDR3 is TGTGCCAGCAGCTTAAGAGGCGGGAGTGGCACCGGGGAGCTGTTTTTT.

The chain has TRBV7-2 and TRBJ2-2; 12 bases agree with TRBD1. V shed 5 bases, J shed 7 bases, and the junction held 8 bases outside the gene matches. CDR1 is SGHTA, CDR2 FQGNSA, per germline. The CDR3 length is 16 residues. CDR3 coding DNA: TGTGCCAGCAGCAACCAGGGACAGGGGGCGGGCGGGGAGCTGTTTTTT. Protein: CASSNQGQGAGGELFF.

The genes are TRBV19 and TRBJ2-6; tentatively, D is TRBD1 (6 bases). V lost 5 bases to trimming and J lost 3 bases, with 14 bases between them. This CDR3 has 16 residues. CDR1 LNHDA and CDR2 SQIVND come from the germline V gene (reference sequence). CDR3 loop: CASSFQQGFGANVLTF. As DNA, the CDR3 is TGTGCCAGTAGTTTCCAACAGGGATTTGGGGCCAACGTCCTGACTTTC.

This chain connects TRBV11-3 to TRBJ2-7; no reliable D call. The CDR3 consists of 10 residues. Germline V gene sequence: CDR1 SGHNT, CDR2 YENEEA. Trimming removed 11 bases from V and 5 bases from J, with 10 bases in between. The CDR3 DNA is TGTGCCCACCCCCCCCACGAGCAGTACTTC. It is translated as CAHPPHEQYF.